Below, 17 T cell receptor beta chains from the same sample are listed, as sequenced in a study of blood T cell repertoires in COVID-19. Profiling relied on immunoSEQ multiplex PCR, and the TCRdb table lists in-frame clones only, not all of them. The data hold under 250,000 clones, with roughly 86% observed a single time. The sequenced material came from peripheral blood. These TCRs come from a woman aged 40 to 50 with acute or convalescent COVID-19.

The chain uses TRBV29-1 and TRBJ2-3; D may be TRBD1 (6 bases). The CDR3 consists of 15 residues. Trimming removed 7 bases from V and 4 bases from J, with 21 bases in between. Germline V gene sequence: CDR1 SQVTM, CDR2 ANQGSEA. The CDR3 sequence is CSAAGEFAAADTQYF. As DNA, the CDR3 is TGCAGCGCCGCAGGGGAATTCGCGGCGGCAGATACGCAGTATTTT.

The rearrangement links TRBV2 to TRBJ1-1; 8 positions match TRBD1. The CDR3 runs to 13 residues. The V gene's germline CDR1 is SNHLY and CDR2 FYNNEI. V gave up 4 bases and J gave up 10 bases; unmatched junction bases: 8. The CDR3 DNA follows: TGTGCCAGCAGTGTTCAGGGGGCAACGGTAGCTTTCTTT. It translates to CASSVQGATVAFF.

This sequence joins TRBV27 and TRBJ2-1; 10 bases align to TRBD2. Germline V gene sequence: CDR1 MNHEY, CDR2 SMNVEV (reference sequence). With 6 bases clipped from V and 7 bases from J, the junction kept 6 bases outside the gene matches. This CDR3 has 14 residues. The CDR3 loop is CASRAGGPGNEQFF. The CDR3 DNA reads TGTGCCAGCAGAGCGGGGGGGCCGGGGAATGAGCAGTTCTTC.

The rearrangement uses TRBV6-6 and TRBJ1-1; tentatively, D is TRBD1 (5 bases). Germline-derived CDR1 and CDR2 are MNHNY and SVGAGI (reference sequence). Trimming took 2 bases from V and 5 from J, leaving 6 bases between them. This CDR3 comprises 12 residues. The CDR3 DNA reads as TGTGCCAGCAGTTACGGGGGGACTGAAGCTTTCTTT. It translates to CASSYGGTEAFF.

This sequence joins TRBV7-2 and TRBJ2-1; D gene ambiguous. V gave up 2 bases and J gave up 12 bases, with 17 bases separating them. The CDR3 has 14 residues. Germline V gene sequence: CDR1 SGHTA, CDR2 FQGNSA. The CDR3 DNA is TGTGCCAGCAGCTTAATTCGGCCAGGCGAGTTGCAGTTCTTC. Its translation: CASSLIRPGELQFF.

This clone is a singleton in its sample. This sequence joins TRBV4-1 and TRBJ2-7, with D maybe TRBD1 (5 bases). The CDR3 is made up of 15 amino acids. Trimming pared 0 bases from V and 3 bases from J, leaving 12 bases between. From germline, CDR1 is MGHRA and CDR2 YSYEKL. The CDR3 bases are TGCGCCAGCAGCCAAGAAGAGACAGTCGTCTACGAGCAGTACTTC. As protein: CASSQEETVVYEQYF.

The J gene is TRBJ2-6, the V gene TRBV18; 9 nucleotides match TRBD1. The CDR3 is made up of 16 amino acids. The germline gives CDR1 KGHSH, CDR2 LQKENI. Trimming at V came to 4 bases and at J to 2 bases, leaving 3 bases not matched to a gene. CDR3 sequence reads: CASSQQGAAGANVLTF. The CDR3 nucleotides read TGTGCCAGCTCACAACAGGGGGCTGCTGGGGCCAACGTCCTGACTTTC.

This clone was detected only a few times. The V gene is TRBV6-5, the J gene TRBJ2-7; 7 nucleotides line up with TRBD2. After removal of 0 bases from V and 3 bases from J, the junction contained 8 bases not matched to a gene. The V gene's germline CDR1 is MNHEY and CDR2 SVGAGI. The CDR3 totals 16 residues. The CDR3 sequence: CASSYSGRGGFYEQYF. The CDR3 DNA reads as TGTGCCAGCAGTTACTCGGGGCGGGGAGGGTTCTACGAGCAGTACTTC.

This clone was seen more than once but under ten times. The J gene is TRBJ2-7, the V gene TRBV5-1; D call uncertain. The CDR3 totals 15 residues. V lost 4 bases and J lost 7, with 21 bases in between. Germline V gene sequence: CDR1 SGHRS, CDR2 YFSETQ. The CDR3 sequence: CASSPSATIRAEQYF. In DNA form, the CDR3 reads TGCGCCAGCAGCCCTTCAGCGACCATACGTGCGGAGCAGTACTTC.

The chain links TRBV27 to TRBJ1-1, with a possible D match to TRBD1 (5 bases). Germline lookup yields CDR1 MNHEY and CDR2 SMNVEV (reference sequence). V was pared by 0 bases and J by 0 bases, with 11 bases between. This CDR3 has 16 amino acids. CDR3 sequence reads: CASSLSLGVVNTEAFF. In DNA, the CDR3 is TGTGCCAGCAGTTTATCGCTAGGGGTGGTGAACACTGAAGCTTTCTTT.

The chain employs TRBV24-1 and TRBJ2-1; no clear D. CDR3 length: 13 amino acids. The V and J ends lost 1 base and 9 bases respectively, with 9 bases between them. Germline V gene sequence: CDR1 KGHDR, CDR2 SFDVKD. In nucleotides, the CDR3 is TGTGCCACCAGTGATTTTTACGGTAGTGAGCAGTTCTTC. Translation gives CATSDFYGSEQFF.

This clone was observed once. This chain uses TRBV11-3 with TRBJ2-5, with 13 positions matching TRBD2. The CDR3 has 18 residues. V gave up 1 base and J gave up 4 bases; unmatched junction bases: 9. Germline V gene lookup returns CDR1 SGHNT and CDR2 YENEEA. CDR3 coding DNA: TGTGCCAGCAGCTTAGGATGGACTAGCGGGAGCGGGGGAGAGACCCAGTACTTC. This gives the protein CASSLGWTSGSGGETQYF.

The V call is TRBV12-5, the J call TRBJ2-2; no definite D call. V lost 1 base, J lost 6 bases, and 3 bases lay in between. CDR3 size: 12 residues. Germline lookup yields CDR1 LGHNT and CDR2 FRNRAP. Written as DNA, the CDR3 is TGTGCTAGTGGTTTGGGGCCCGGGGAGCTGTTTTTT. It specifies CASGLGPGELFF.

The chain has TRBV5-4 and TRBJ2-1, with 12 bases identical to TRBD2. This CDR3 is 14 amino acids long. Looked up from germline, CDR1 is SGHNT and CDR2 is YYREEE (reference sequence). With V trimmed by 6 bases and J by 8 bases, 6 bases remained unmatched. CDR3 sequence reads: CASTLAGGPDEQFF. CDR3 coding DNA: TGTGCCAGCACCCTAGCGGGAGGGCCTGATGAGCAGTTCTTC.

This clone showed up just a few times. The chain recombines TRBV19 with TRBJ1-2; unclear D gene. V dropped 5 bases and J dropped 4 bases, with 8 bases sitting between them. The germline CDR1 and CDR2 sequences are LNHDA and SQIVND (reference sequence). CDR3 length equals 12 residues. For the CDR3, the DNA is TGTGCCAGTAGTGGGCTTATCTATGGCTACACCTTC. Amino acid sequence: CASSGLIYGYTF.

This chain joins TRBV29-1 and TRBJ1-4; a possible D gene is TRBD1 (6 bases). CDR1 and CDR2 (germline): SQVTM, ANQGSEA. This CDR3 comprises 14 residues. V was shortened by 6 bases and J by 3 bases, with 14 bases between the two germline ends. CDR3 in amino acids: CSVSPQGPNEKLFF. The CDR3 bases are TGCAGCGTCTCTCCTCAGGGGCCTAATGAAAAACTGTTTTTT. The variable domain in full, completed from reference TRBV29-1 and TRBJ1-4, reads SAVISQKPSRDICQRGTSLTIQCQVDSQVTMMFWYRQQPGQSLTLIATANQGSEATYESGFVIDKFPISRPNLTFSTLTVSNMSPEDSSIYLCSVSPQGPNEKLFFGSGTQLSVL.

DNA of the CDR3: TGTGCCAGCCGCGGCGGGACAGACCTTTTATCTTTGTATGGCTACACCTTC. This sequence encodes CASRGGTDLLSLYGYTF. The J gene is TRBJ1-2, the V gene TRBV27; 7 bases align to TRBD1. The CDR3 sequence is 17 residues long. J was trimmed by 5 bases and V by 8 bases; bases with no gene match: 20. Germline V gives CDR1 MNHEY, CDR2 SMNVEV (reference sequence).